This TCR beta chain emerged from a study of glioma-infiltrating T cells. Study information: Glioblastomas were WHO grade IV, sampled at first diagnosis; low-grade were grade II. Study conclusions and caveats: Shared blood CDR3 signature motifs marked patients with low tissue-blood divergence.

On this clonotype itself: Its target is unknown.

CDR3 size: 15 residues. With 5 bases clipped from V and 6 bases from J, the junction kept 10 bases outside the gene matches. CDR1 and CDR2 from the germline V gene are LNHNV and YYDKDF (reference sequence). Using RNA template, CDR3s of TCR alpha and beta were amplified with iRepertoire arm-PCR. Tissue mRNA or PBMC total RNA, roughly 90-400 ng, went into one-step reverse transcription and amplification. MiXCR, applied by TCRdb to the multiplex PCR reads, yields one record per CDR3 protein. This table holds 300,000 to 450,000 distinct CDR3 sequences, roughly two fifths found once. V usage is TRBV15 and J usage is TRBJ2-1, with 7 bases that match TRBD2. Sequenced input: glioma tissue, nonneoplastic brain tissue, or PBMCs (not recorded which). This TCR was sampled from a human donor with low-grade glioma or glioblastoma, undergoing nonglioma brain surgery, or in good health (not recorded which). The CDR3 DNA reads TGTGCCACCAGCCCTATGCTATGGGGGGGCAATGAGCAGTTCTTC. This encodes CATSPMLWGGNEQFF.